The T cell receptor beta chain under discussion was sequenced for a study of PD-1 blockade in classical Hodgkin lymphoma. On the study more broadly: Every 2 weeks, patients got 3 mg/kg intravenous nivolumab. General study findings and limits: By C4D1 there was a significant rise in CD4+ TCR diversity but not in CD8+ TCR diversity.

Sequencing used immunoSEQ multiplex PCR; TCRdb keeps in-frame clones, though not all of them. The sample has 20,000 to 25,000 clones, about 70% seen once. This clone was seen just once. Its specificity is unknown. The time point here: cycle 4 day 1 (C4D1), after less than 7 weeks of nivolumab. Brentuximab vedotin exposure varied among the patients, all of whom had relapsed after autologous stem cell transplantation. Relapsed/refractory classical Hodgkin lymphoma patients had complete, partial or progressive responses. The clonotype originates from a human donor with classical Hodgkin lymphoma. The source was peripheral blood mononuclear cells (PBMCs), collected before the fourth cycle of nivolumab.

The CDR3 region is CASSLRLAGSTDTQYF. In DNA, the CDR3 is TGTGCCAGCAGTTTACGGCTAGCGGGGAGCACAGATACGCAGTATTTT. The genes are TRBV28 and TRBJ2-3, with TRBD2 matching 9 bases. The germline V gene encodes CDR1 MDHEN and CDR2 SYDVKM. This CDR3 is 16 amino acids long. V lost 2 bases to trimming and J lost 0 bases; unmatched junction nucleotides: 3. Using reference TRBV28 and TRBJ2-3 for the parts outside the CDR3, the full variable domain is DVKVTQSSRYLVKRTGEKVFLECVQDMDHENMFWYRQDPGLGLRLIYFSYDVKMKEKGDIPEGYSVSREKKERFSLILESASTNQTSMYLCASSLRLAGSTDTQYFGPGTRLTVL.